A single sample gave rise to the 18 T cell receptor beta chains below, sequenced in a study of cytomegalovirus exposure and HLA in healthy donors. Researchers ran the PCR with 60 Vbeta and 13 Jbeta primers. Sequenced by immunoSEQ multiplex PCR; TCRdb stores in-frame clones only, minus some. Among roughly 150,000 clones listed, 60% to 85% were seen once. The sample taken for sequencing was PBMCs. The receptors stem from a man younger than 45 in good health and CMV-seronegative.

The rearrangement links TRBV5-1 to TRBJ1-6; possibly TRBD1 for D (5 bases). The CDR3 totals 16 residues. The germline CDR1 and CDR2 sequences are SGHRS and YFSETQ. The V gene lost 0 bases and the J gene lost 4 bases, with 11 bases spanning the gap. CDR3 in DNA: TGCGCCAGCAGCTTGGAAACAGGACGGTATAATTCACCCCTCCACTTT. This translates into CASSLETGRYNSPLHF. Based on the CDR3 plus reference TRBV5-1 and TRBJ1-6, the full variable domain is KAGVTQTPRYLIKTRGQQVTLSCSPISGHRSVSWYQQTPGQGLQFLFEYFSETQRNKGNFPGRFSGRQFSNSRSEMNVSTLELGDSALYLCASSLETGRYNSPLHFGNGTRLTVT.

In its sample, this clone was seen many times. The rearrangement joins TRBV28 to TRBJ2-7, with 7 bases identical to TRBD1. Germline-derived CDR1 and CDR2 are MDHEN and SYDVKM. V gave up 5 bases and J gave up 0 bases; unmatched junction bases: 7. This CDR3 comprises 15 residues. CDR3 in amino acids: CASSLPGQYSYEQYF. For the CDR3, the DNA is TGTGCCAGCAGTCTACCGGGACAGTACTCCTACGAGCAGTACTTC.

The chain recombines TRBV7-2 with TRBJ2-5; 7 nucleotides match TRBD1. The V gene's germline CDR1 is SGHTA and CDR2 FQGNSA. This CDR3 is 15 amino acids long. With 3 bases clipped from V and 2 bases from J, the junction kept 6 bases outside the gene matches. CDR3 in amino acids: CASSFYRGRQETQYF. CDR3 nucleotides: TGTGCCAGCAGCTTCTACAGGGGAAGGCAAGAGACCCAGTACTTC. The complete variable domain, with remaining parts taken from reference TRBV7-2 and TRBJ2-5, reads GAGVSQSPSNKVTEKGKDVELRCDPISGHTALYWYRQSLGQGLEFLIYFQGNSAPDKSGLPSDRFSAERTGGSVSTLTIQRTQQEDSAVYLCASSFYRGRQETQYFGPGTRLLVL.

This clone was counted only a few times. The CDR3 region is CASSPRAGTLTNEKLFF. The CDR3 DNA is TGTGCCAGTAGTCCCCGGGCAGGGACTTTAACTAATGAAAAACTGTTTTTT. This sequence joins TRBV19 and TRBJ1-4; maybe TRBD1 (5 bases). Germline V gene data show CDR1 as LNHDA and CDR2 as SQIVND (reference sequence). This CDR3 is built from 17 residues. The V and J ends lost 5 bases and 1 base respectively, with 17 bases between them.

The chain carries TRBV28 and TRBJ2-1; D is ambiguous. Germline values: CDR1 MDHEN, CDR2 SYDVKM. The CDR3 runs 13 residues. V was shortened by 8 bases and J by 0 bases, with 8 bases between the two germline ends. The CDR3 sequence: CASRQSSYNEQFF. CDR3 DNA: TGTGCCAGCCGACAAAGCTCCTACAATGAGCAGTTCTTC.

The table lists this clone with a count of one. V is TRBV28 and J is TRBJ1-2, with a weak D call TRBD1 (6 bases). V lost 4 bases to trimming and J lost 7 bases, with 16 bases between them. CDR1 MDHEN and CDR2 SYDVKM come from the germline V gene. The CDR3 is 14 residues long. The CDR3 nucleotides are TGTGCCAGCAGTTACCCCCCAGGGGTCACTGGCTACACCTTC. Encoded protein: CASSYPPGVTGYTF.

The rearrangement joins TRBV7-6 to TRBJ2-1; tentatively, D is TRBD1 (5 bases). This CDR3 spans 16 amino acids. CDR1 and CDR2 (germline): SGHVS, FNYEAQ. Trimming took off 1 base at V and 1 base at J, with 11 bases between the two ends. The CDR3 spells CASSLVKGSSYNEQFF. The CDR3 DNA reads TGTGCCAGCAGCTTAGTCAAGGGGTCATCCTACAATGAGCAGTTCTTC.

This clone was seen a few times. The V gene is TRBV28, the J gene TRBJ1-1; 7 nucleotides line up with TRBD1. The CDR3 is 15 residues long. The ends lost 6 bases at V and 5 bases at J; junction bases unmatched: 12. Germline V gene sequence: CDR1 MDHEN, CDR2 SYDVKM. CDR3 sequence: CASRLSTGWVTEAFF. CDR3 nucleotides: TGTGCCAGCAGACTATCGACAGGGTGGGTTACTGAAGCTTTCTTT.

V gene TRBV28 combines with J gene TRBJ2-2, with TRBD2 identical over 9 bases. Germline V lookup: CDR1 MDHEN, CDR2 SYDVKM. The V gene end was trimmed by 6 bases and the J gene end by 6 bases; junction bases not matched to a gene: 14. CDR3 length: 17 amino acids. CDR3 protein: CASRLPNSGSRSGELFF. The CDR3, as DNA: TGTGCCAGCAGACTTCCTAATAGCGGGAGTAGGTCCGGGGAGCTGTTTTTT. Full variable domain (missing parts from reference TRBV28 and TRBJ2-2): DVKVTQSSRYLVKRTGEKVFLECVQDMDHENMFWYRQDPGLGLRLIYFSYDVKMKEKGDIPEGYSVSREKKERFSLILESASTNQTSMYLCASRLPNSGSRSGELFFGEGSRLTVL.

The chain uses TRBV27 and TRBJ1-5; D gene unclear. V was clipped by 4 bases and J by 6 bases, with 13 bases between them. The CDR3 is made up of 14 amino acids. Germline lookup yields CDR1 MNHEY and CDR2 SMNVEV (reference sequence). In DNA form, the CDR3 reads TGTGCCAGCAGTTCGGGAGGATTAGGTCAGCCCCAGCATTTT. As protein: CASSSGGLGQPQHF.

This clone was seen more than once but under ten times. V gene TRBV2 combines with J gene TRBJ1-6, with TRBD1 matching over 7 bases. After removal of 6 bases from V and 2 bases from J, the junction contained 1 base not matched to a gene. The V gene's germline CDR1 is SNHLY and CDR2 FYNNEI. The CDR3 length is 14 residues. The DNA for the CDR3 is TGTGCCAGCAGAGACAGGGCCTATAATTCACCCCTCCACTTT. Protein sequence: CASRDRAYNSPLHF.

The J gene is TRBJ1-4, the V gene TRBV2; 7 bases line up with TRBD1. Per the germline V gene, CDR1 is SNHLY and CDR2 is FYNNEI. V trimming: 10 bases; J trimming: 5 bases; junction bases outside the gene matches: 10. This CDR3 region has 14 residues. In nucleotides, the CDR3 is TGTGCCACGAACCGACAGGGCCCAAATGAAAAACTGTTTTTT. As protein: CATNRQGPNEKLFF.

The chain's CDR3 is CASSSTDRVYGYTF. As DNA, the CDR3 is TGTGCCAGCAGCTCGACAGACAGGGTGTATGGCTACACCTTC. V and J are TRBV7-3 and TRBJ1-2; 7 positions agree with TRBD1. Germline loops: CDR1 SGHTA, CDR2 FQGTGA. This CDR3 has 14 residues. Trimming at V came to 4 bases and at J to 5 bases, leaving 7 bases not matched to a gene.

This clone was observed a handful of times. The chain joins TRBV5-6 to TRBJ1-2; 8 bases map to TRBD1. The CDR3 sequence is 13 residues long. Looked up from germline, CDR1 is SGHDT and CDR2 is YYEEEE. J was trimmed by 7 bases and V by 9 bases; bases with no gene match: 11. Written as DNA, the CDR3 is TGTGCCACCATCCGGACAGGGTGGAGTGGCTACACCTTC. Its translation: CATIRTGWSGYTF.

This clone occurred a few times. The genes are TRBV7-8 and TRBJ2-5; tentative D call: TRBD1 (5 bases). CDR1 SGHVS and CDR2 FQNEAQ come from the germline V gene. The V gene lost 5 bases and the J gene lost 5 bases, with 15 bases spanning the gap. The CDR3 runs 14 residues. CDR3 sequence: CASSATGRVETQYF. As DNA, the CDR3 is TGTGCCAGCAGCGCCACAGGTCGGGTTGAGACCCAGTACTTC.

This rearrangement joins TRBV6-1 to TRBJ2-5; D may be TRBD1 (6 bases). This CDR3 has 15 residues. Germline CDR1 is MNHNS and CDR2 is SASEGT. The ends were cut back, 2 bases at V and 2 bases at J, with 12 bases in the middle. The CDR3 DNA reads TGTGCCAGCAGTGAACTACAGGGAAATCAAGAGACCCAGTACTTC. The encoded protein is CASSELQGNQETQYF.

The gene calls are TRBV29-1 and TRBJ1-1; 8 nucleotides match TRBD1. This CDR3 contains 13 residues. Germline CDR1 and CDR2: SQVTM and ANQGSEA. V lost 2 bases to trimming and J lost 3 bases; unmatched junction nucleotides: 2. The DNA of the CDR3 is TGCAGCGTTGAACTGGACAGGGACACTGAAGCTTTCTTT. As protein: CSVELDRDTEAFF.

In this sample, this clone turned up a few times. The chain recombines TRBV5-6 with TRBJ2-5, with D possibly TRBD1 on 6 matching bases. The CDR3 is made up of 14 amino acids. The V and J ends lost 5 bases and 0 bases respectively, with 11 bases between them. Germline values: CDR1 SGHDT, CDR2 YYEEEE. The CDR3: CASSHGQYQETQYF. The DNA for the CDR3 is TGTGCCAGCAGTCACGGACAGTACCAAGAGACCCAGTACTTC.